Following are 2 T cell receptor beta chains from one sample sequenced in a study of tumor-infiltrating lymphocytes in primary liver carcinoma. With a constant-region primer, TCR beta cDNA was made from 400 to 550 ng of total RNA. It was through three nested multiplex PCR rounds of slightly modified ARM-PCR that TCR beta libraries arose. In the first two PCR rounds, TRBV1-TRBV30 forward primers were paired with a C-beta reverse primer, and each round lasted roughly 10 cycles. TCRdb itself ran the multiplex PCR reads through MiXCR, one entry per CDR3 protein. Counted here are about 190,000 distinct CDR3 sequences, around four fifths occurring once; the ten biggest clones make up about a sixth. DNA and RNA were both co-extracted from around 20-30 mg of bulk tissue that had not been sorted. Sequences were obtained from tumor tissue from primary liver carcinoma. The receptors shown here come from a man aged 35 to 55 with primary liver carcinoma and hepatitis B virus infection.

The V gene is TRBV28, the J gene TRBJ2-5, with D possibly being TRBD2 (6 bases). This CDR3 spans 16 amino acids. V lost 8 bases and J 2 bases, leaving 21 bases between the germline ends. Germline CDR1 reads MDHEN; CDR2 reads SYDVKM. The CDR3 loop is CASGGTGVTAQETQYF. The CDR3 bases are TGTGCCAGCGGGGGTACGGGAGTCACCGCACAAGAGACCCAGTACTTC.

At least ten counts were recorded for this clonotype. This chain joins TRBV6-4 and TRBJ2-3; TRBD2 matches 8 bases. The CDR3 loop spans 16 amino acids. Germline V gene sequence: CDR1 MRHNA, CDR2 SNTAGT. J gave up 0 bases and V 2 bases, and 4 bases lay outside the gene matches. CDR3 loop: CASSDSSSGSTDTQYF. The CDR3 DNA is TGTGCCAGCAGTGACAGCTCTAGCGGGAGCACAGATACGCAGTATTTT.